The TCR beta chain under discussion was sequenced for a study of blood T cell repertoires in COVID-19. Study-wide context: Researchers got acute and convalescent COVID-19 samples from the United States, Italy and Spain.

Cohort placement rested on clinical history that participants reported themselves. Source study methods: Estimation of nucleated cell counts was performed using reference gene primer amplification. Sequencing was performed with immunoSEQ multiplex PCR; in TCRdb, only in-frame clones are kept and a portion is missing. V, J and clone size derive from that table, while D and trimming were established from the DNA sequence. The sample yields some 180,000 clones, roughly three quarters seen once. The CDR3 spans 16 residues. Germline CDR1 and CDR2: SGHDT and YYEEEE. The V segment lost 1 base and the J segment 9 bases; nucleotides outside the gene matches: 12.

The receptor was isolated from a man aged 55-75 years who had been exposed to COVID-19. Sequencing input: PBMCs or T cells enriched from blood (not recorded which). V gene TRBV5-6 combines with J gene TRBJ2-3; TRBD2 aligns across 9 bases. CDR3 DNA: TGTGCCAGCAGCTTGTTTGCGGGAGGGCCTCGGGGAACGCAGTATTTT. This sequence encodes CASSLFAGGPRGTQYF.